The source of this T cell receptor beta chain is a study of tumor-infiltrating lymphocytes in primary liver carcinoma. Synthesis of TCR beta cDNA was carried out from 500 ng total RNA with a constant-region primer. Three nested multiplex PCR rounds, a slightly modified ARM-PCR, produced the libraries for TCR beta. The opening two PCR rounds, around 9 cycles each, paired TRBV1-TRBV30 forward primers with a C-beta reverse primer. TCRdb analysed the multiplex PCR reads with MiXCR anew, one entry per CDR3 protein. The sample contains over 75,000 distinct CDR3 sequences, approximately 68% of which appear only once. The V end was cut by 6 bases, the J end by 12 bases, with 24 bases between. This CDR3 has 14 residues. Germline V CDR1 and CDR2: MNHEY, SVGAGI. From about 19-30 mg of unsorted bulk tissue, DNA and RNA were co-extracted together. Resection treated the patients' primary liver carcinoma. Chronic HBV infection was present in the patients, who were treatment-naive.

This receptor was identified in a man aged 35 to 55 with primary liver carcinoma and hepatitis B virus infection. The sample comprised tumor-adjacent normal liver tissue. This chain connects TRBV6-5 to TRBJ2-7; a weak D match, TRBD1 (5 bases). In DNA form, the CDR3 reads TGTGCCAGCAGCCCCGAGAATCGGCCAGGGCCGCGGTACTTC. It codes for CASSPENRPGPRYF.